A selection of T cell receptor beta chains follows, all from one sample in a study of cytomegalovirus exposure and HLA in healthy donors. Libraries were prepared by immunoSEQ multiplex PCR; TCRdb keeps only in-frame clonotypes and omits some of them. Of about 140,000 clones in the sample, more than 70% are singletons; the top ten hold 3.3%. The material sequenced was PBMCs. Receptors originate from a man in his forties or fifties in good health and CMV-seronegative. CDR3s include the opening cysteine and the closing phenylalanine or tryptophan. Fields, in order: D gene, J gene, V gene, clone size, CDR3 protein, CDR3 DNA. A D gene is named only where the DNA matches it firmly. A clone size is listed for some rows: how often the clone was seen (once, few, many), or a class if it is expanded.

-,TRBJ1-4,TRBV28,few,CASIGGYDRASANEKLFF,TGTGCCAGCATTGGGGGGTACGATCGGGCCTCAGCTAATGAAAAACTGTTTTTT
-,TRBJ2-3,TRBV27,few,CASRSPQGPSQDTQYF,TGTGCCAGCAGATCACCCCAGGGTCCCAGTCAGGATACGCAGTATTTT
-,TRBJ2-5,TRBV5-1,once,CASRGPADQETQYF,TGCGCCAGCAGGGGCCCGGCAGACCAAGAGACCCAGTACTTC
TRBD1,TRBJ2-7,TRBV7-2,-,CASSLTDRVEQYF,TGTGCCAGCAGCTTAACCGACAGGGTTGAGCAGTACTTC
-,TRBJ2-7,TRBV11-2,-,CASSDGQGGSYEQYF,TGTGCCAGCAGCGACGGACAGGGAGGGTCCTACGAGCAGTACTTC
TRBD2,TRBJ2-7,TRBV12-5,-,CASGLGQTSGISSYEQYF,TGTGCTAGTGGTTTGGGTCAGACTAGCGGGATTAGCTCCTACGAGCAGTACTTC
TRBD1,TRBJ2-7,TRBV2,-,CASSTGVHEQYF,TGTGCCAGCAGCACAGGGGTCCACGAGCAGTACTTC
TRBD1,TRBJ1-2,TRBV9,-,CASSVSQGDYGYTF,TGTGCCAGCAGCGTTTCCCAGGGGGACTATGGCTACACCTTC
TRBD1,TRBJ1-2,TRBV28,-,CASSWTGNYGYTF,TGTGCCAGCAGTTGGACAGGGAACTATGGCTACACCTTC
-,TRBJ2-1,TRBV19,-,CATRSAEIRSYNEQFF,TGTGCCACCCGGTCCGCCGAGATCCGCTCCTACAATGAGCAGTTCTTC
-,TRBJ2-2,TRBV30,-,CAWTLPADTGELFF,TGTGCCTGGACTCTCCCGGCGGACACCGGGGAGCTGTTTTTT
TRBD2,TRBJ2-1,TRBV5-1,-,CASSFLSGGYNEQFF,TGCGCCAGCAGCTTCTTAAGCGGGGGTTACAATGAGCAGTTCTTC
-,TRBJ1-1,TRBV29-1,-,CSANVGGWGTEAFF,TGCAGCGCCAATGTGGGGGGGTGGGGCACTGAAGCTTTCTTT
-,TRBJ2-6,TRBV2,-,CASSVTQMFSGANVLTF,TGTGCCAGCAGTGTAACGCAGATGTTCTCTGGGGCCAACGTCCTGACTTTC
-,TRBJ1-4,TRBV5-1,-,CASSSGGLSEKLFF,TGCGCCAGCAGCTCCGGGGGGTTGAGTGAAAAACTGTTTTTT
-,TRBJ1-6,TRBV6-5,few,CASSYSGGSNSPLHF,TGTGCCAGCAGTTACTCGGGGGGTAGTAATTCACCCCTCCACTTT
TRBD1,TRBJ1-1,TRBV5-1,-,CASTPGTGDTEAFF,TGCGCCAGCACCCCCGGGACAGGGGACACTGAAGCTTTCTTT
-,TRBJ1-2,TRBV9,-,CASSKEGYGYPF,TGTGCCAGCAGCAAGGAGGGCTATGGCTACCCCTTC
TRBD1,TRBJ2-2,TRBV2,once,CATRQGGAGELFF,TGTGCCACGAGACAGGGTGGTGCCGGGGAGCTGTTTTTT
TRBD2,TRBJ2-1,TRBV2,-,CASLPGGGYNEQFF,TGTGCCAGCTTACCCGGGGGGGGTTACAATGAGCAGTTCTTC
-,TRBJ1-2,TRBV11-2,-,CYNRDYGYTF,TGTTATAACAGGGACTATGGCTACACCTTC
-,TRBJ2-7,TRBV29-1,-,CSVELSPGNPYEQYF,TGCAGCGTTGAATTGTCTCCAGGGAACCCCTACGAGCAGTACTTC
TRBD1,TRBJ1-1,TRBV7-3,-,CASSSGQGLGAFF,TGTGCCAGCAGCTCAGGACAGGGACTCGGAGCTTTCTTT
TRBD1,TRBJ2-7,TRBV7-2,-,CASSLKTGTGDYEQYF,TGTGCCAGCAGCTTAAAAACCGGGACAGGAGATTACGAGCAGTACTTC
TRBD1,TRBJ1-5,TRBV18,-,CASSQQGLGQPQHF,TGTGCCAGCTCACAACAGGGGTTAGGACAGCCCCAGCATTTT
-,TRBJ1-1,TRBV6-4,few,CASSLTEKGTEAFF,TGTGCCAGCAGCTTGACAGAAAAAGGTACTGAAGCTTTCTTT
-,TRBJ2-2,TRBV7-9,few,CASIPSRGPNTGELFF,TGTGCCAGCATCCCCTCCAGGGGCCCGAACACCGGGGAGCTGTTTTTT
TRBD1,TRBJ1-5,TRBV5-6,-,CASSSFDRGPNQPQHF,TGTGCCAGCAGCTCCTTTGACAGGGGCCCCAATCAGCCCCAGCATTTT
TRBD1,TRBJ1-1,TRBV6-5,-,CASSYGQGGNTEAFF,TGTGCCAGCAGTTACGGACAGGGGGGGAACACTGAAGCTTTCTTT
-,TRBJ1-1,TRBV7-7,-,CASSLDRNTEAFF,TGTGCCAGCAGCTTAGACAGAAACACTGAAGCTTTCTTT
-,TRBJ1-2,TRBV6-4,-,CASSPGYGYGYTF,TGTGCCAGCAGTCCAGGGTACGGCTATGGCTACACCTTC
-,TRBJ1-1,TRBV5-1,-,CASSGENRDTEAFF,TGCGCCAGCAGTGGAGAAAACAGGGACACTGAAGCTTTCTTT
-,TRBJ2-7,TRBV6-1,few,CASVARTDYEQYF,TGTGCCAGTGTAGCCCGGACAGACTACGAGCAGTACTTC
TRBD1,TRBJ1-6,TRBV7-9,-,CASSRTGYNSPLHF,TGTGCCAGCAGCCGGACAGGTTATAATTCACCCCTCCACTTT
-,TRBJ2-5,TRBV15,-,CATGYEVGSQSQETQYF,TGTGCCACCGGATACGAAGTGGGCAGCCAATCGCAAGAGACCCAGTACTTC
TRBD1,TRBJ1-4,TRBV27,-,CASSDRASNEKLFF,TGTGCCAGCAGCGACAGGGCTTCTAATGAAAAACTGTTTTTT
TRBD1,TRBJ1-3,TRBV6-7,-,CASSLPVYQDRVGNTIYF,TGTGCCAGCAGTTTACCTGTATACCAGGACAGGGTTGGAAACACCATATATTTT
-,TRBJ1-5,TRBV7-9,-,CASSFSPGTGDQPQHF,TGTGCCAGCAGCTTCTCCCCGGGAACGGGGGATCAGCCCCAGCATTTT
TRBD1,TRBJ2-3,TRBV2,-,CASSYDRGPTDTQYF,TGTGCCAGCAGCTATGACAGGGGGCCCACAGATACGCAGTATTTT
-,TRBJ2-2,TRBV6-5,-,CASISSPGLAEELFF,TGTGCCAGCATTTCATCCCCGGGACTCGCAGAGGAGCTGTTTTTT
TRBD2,TRBJ2-5,TRBV7-2,once,CASSLASGDSVRTQYF,TGTGCCAGCAGCTTAGCTAGCGGGGATTCGGTTCGGACCCAGTACTTC
-,TRBJ1-2,TRBV5-1,-,CASSSGSGDYGYTF,TGCGCCAGCAGCTCGGGTAGCGGGGACTATGGCTACACCTTC
-,TRBJ2-1,TRBV7-8,-,CASSLDGEYSSYNEQFF,TGTGCCAGCAGCTTAGACGGGGAATACAGCTCCTACAATGAGCAGTTCTTC
TRBD1,TRBJ2-3,TRBV14,-,CASSPRTGHADTQYF,TGTGCCAGCAGCCCGCGGACAGGGCACGCAGATACGCAGTATTTT
TRBD1,TRBJ1-1,TRBV7-3,-,CASSPGQGHTEAFF,TGTGCCAGCAGCCCCGGACAGGGACACACTGAAGCTTTCTTT
-,TRBJ2-6,TRBV5-5,-,CASSLRGYLSGANVLTF,TGTGCCAGCAGCCTCCGGGGGTACTTATCTGGGGCCAACGTCCTGACTTTC
-,TRBJ2-3,TRBV7-6,few,CASSDAYVRKTTDTQYF,TGTGCCAGCAGCGATGCATACGTGAGGAAAACTACAGATACGCAGTATTTT
-,TRBJ2-7,TRBV5-1,-,CASSSPLESYEQYF,TGCGCCAGCAGCTCCCCATTAGAGTCCTACGAGCAGTACTTC
TRBD1,TRBJ1-2,TRBV19,-,CASSLTGRGYTF,TGTGCCAGTAGTTTGACAGGGCGTGGCTACACCTTC
-,TRBJ1-6,TRBV7-2,-,CVSSGDPPLHF,TGTGTCAGCAGCGGAGATCCACCCCTCCACTTT
TRBD2,TRBJ2-1,TRBV11-1,-,CACQLAGGPNEQFF,TGTGCCTGCCAACTAGCGGGGGGGCCGAATGAGCAGTTCTTC
-,TRBJ2-7,TRBV5-4,-,CASSYPTVSEQYF,TGTGCCAGCAGCTATCCCACGGTCTCCGAGCAGTACTTC
TRBD1,TRBJ2-5,TRBV5-8,-,CASSRGTGGIQETQYF,TGTGCCAGCAGCAGAGGGACAGGGGGCATCCAAGAGACCCAGTACTTC
TRBD2,TRBJ2-5,TRBV5-1,-,CASGGTSGARETQYF,TGCGCCAGCGGTGGGACTAGCGGGGCGCGAGAGACCCAGTACTTC